One and the same sample provided the 11 T cell receptor beta chains below, sequenced in a study of T cells in Graves' hyperthyroidism and ophthalmopathy. From RNA transcripts, TCR beta CDR3 regions were amplified. When the TCR CDR3 underwent first-round RT-PCR, the HTBI primer set was used. TCRdb passed the multiplex PCR reads through MiXCR, listing each CDR3 protein once. The sample lists about 560,000 distinct CDR3 sequences, about 45% occurring once. The specimen was peripheral blood or thyroid tissue (not recorded which). The receptors derive from a young woman with Graves' hyperthyroidism.

The gene calls are TRBV7-3 and TRBJ1-2; no definite D call. The CDR3 loop spans 15 amino acids. The germline V gene has CDR1 SGHTA and CDR2 FQGTGA. Trimming shortened V by 3 bases and J by 8 bases, and 19 bases separated the two germline ends. CDR3 bases: TGTGCCAGCAGCTTGGTCCAAGTAAGGTATGGCGGCTACACCTTC. It yields the protein CASSLVQVRYGGYTF.

The chain recombines TRBV2 with TRBJ2-5; 9 bases agree with TRBD2. The CDR3 runs to 13 residues. V lost 11 bases and J lost 5; bases outside the gene matches: 9. Germline-derived CDR1 and CDR2 are SNHLY and FYNNEI. Here the CDR3 DNA reads TGTGCCTCCAGCACGGCGGGAGGGGAGACCCAGTACTTC. Amino acid sequence: CASSTAGGETQYF. The whole variable domain, remainder taken from reference TRBV2 and TRBJ2-5, is EPEVTQTPSHQVTQMGQEVILRCVPISNHLYFYWYRQILGQKVEFLVSFYNNEISEKSEIFDDQFSVERPDGSNFTLKIRSTKLEDSAMYFCASSTAGGETQYFGPGTRLLVL.

The chain is built from TRBV15 and TRBJ1-2; D remains ambiguous. The CDR3 extends over 15 amino acids. CDR1 and CDR2 (germline): LNHNV, YYDKDF (reference sequence). The germline V and J ends were trimmed by 3 bases and 0 bases, with 11 bases remaining between them. CDR3 nucleotides: TGTGCCACCAGCAGCTCGACACCTACTAACTATGGCTACACCTTC. Amino acid sequence: CATSSSTPTNYGYTF.

V gene TRBV19 combines with J gene TRBJ2-7; D gene uncertain. V was pared by 5 bases and J by 5 bases, with 16 bases between. This CDR3 has 14 amino acids. Germline-derived CDR1 and CDR2 are LNHDA and SQIVND (reference sequence). CDR3 amino acids: CASSAQDPFHEQYF. Here the CDR3 DNA reads TGTGCCAGTAGTGCCCAGGACCCCTTCCACGAGCAGTACTTC.

V is TRBV10-3 and J is TRBJ1-5, with no clear D. CDR1 ENHRY and CDR2 SYGVKD come from the germline V gene. The CDR3 runs 10 residues. V was shortened by 6 bases and J by 10 bases, with 7 bases between the two germline ends. CDR3 DNA sequence: TGTGCCATCAGCTTAGACCCCCAGCATTTT. This translates into CAISLDPQHF.

The chain employs TRBV19 and TRBJ2-7, with TRBD1 matching 7 bases. V shed 5 bases, J shed 5 bases, and the junction held 18 bases outside the gene matches. CDR3 size: 17 residues. The germline V gene encodes CDR1 LNHDA and CDR2 SQIVND (reference sequence). The CDR3 is CASSRASDRVRGHEQYF. The CDR3 bases are TGTGCCAGTAGTCGAGCAAGCGACAGGGTGCGAGGCCACGAGCAGTACTTC.

The chain combines TRBV2 with TRBJ2-6; tentative D call: TRBD2 (5 bases). V was trimmed by 5 bases and J by 0 bases, leaving 17 bases between them. Germline V lookup: CDR1 SNHLY, CDR2 FYNNEI. The CDR3 is 18 amino acids. The CDR3 DNA sequence: TGTGCCAGCAGTTACTCGAGACGGACTTTCTCTGGGGCCAACGTCCTGACTTTC. Amino acids: CASSYSRRTFSGANVLTF.

Concerning this clonotype: The junction differs from germline at one of its ends, possibly a read error. The J gene is TRBJ2-5, the V gene TRBV5-1; no clear D gene. The CDR3 covers 14 residues. The V gene's germline CDR1 is SGHRS and CDR2 YFSETQ. DNA for the CDR3: TGTGCCAGCAGCTTGGCGTCCGACGGAGAGACCCAGTACTTC. Amino acid sequence: CASSLASDGETQYF.

J is TRBJ2-2 and V is TRBV7-9; possibly TRBD1 or TRBD2 for D (5 bases each). Germline V gene data show CDR1 as SEHNR and CDR2 as FQNEAQ (reference sequence). Trimming removed 1 base at V and 4 bases at J, with 10 bases between. The CDR3 spans 15 residues. The CDR3 bases are TGTGCCAGCAGCTTAGGGGGGTGGGGCACCGGGGAGCTGTTTTTT. Its translation is CASSLGGWGTGELFF.

The genes are TRBV7-8 and TRBJ1-5, with TRBD1 matching 8 bases. CDR3 length: 16 amino acids. The V gene end was trimmed by 5 bases and the J gene end by 6 bases; junction bases not matched to a gene: 12. Per the germline V gene, CDR1 is SGHVS and CDR2 is FQNEAQ. The DNA for the CDR3 is TGTGCCAGCAGCCCCCGGACAGGGAGGGTGAGTCAGCCCCAGCATTTT. It specifies CASSPRTGRVSQPQHF.

The CDR3 DNA follows: TGTGCCACCGCCGGAGGGAGGAACACTGAAGCTTTCTTT. This gives the protein CATAGGRNTEAFF. J is TRBJ1-1 and V is TRBV7-3, with no clear D. V dropped 10 bases and J dropped 1 base, with 13 bases sitting between them. The CDR3 extends over 13 amino acids. Per germline, CDR1 SGHTA and CDR2 FQGTGA.